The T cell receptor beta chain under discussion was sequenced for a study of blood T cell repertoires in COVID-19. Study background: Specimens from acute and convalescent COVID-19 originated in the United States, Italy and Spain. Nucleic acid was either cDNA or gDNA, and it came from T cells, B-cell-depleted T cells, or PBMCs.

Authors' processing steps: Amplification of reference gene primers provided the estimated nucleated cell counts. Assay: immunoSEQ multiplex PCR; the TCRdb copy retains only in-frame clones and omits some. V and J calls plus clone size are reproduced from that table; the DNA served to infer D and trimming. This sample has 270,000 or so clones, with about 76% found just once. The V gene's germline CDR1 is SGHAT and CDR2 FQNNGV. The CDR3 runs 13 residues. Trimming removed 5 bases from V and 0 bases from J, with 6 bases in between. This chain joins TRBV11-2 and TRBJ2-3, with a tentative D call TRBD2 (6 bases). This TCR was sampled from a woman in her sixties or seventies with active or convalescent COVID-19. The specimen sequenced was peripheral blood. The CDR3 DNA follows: TGTGCCAGCAGCGGGACTAGCACAGATACGCAGTATTTT. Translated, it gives CASSGTSTDTQYF.